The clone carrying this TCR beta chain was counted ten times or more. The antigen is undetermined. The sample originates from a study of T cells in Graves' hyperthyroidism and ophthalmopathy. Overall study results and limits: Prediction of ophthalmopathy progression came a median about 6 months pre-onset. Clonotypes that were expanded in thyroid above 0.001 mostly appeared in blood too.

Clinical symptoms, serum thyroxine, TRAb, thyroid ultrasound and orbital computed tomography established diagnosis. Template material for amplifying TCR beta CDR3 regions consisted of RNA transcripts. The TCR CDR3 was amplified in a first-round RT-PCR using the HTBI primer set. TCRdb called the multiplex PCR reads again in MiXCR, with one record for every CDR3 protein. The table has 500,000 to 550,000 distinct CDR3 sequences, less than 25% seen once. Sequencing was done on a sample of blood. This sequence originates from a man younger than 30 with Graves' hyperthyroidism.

The CDR3 nucleotides are TGTGCCAGCGGTGGGGGGGCTTTCTTT. It translates to CASGGGAFF. V is TRBV2 and J is TRBJ1-1, with D tentatively TRBD1 (5 bases). The CDR3 loop spans 9 amino acids. Germline loops: CDR1 SNHLY, CDR2 FYNNEI. The V gene lost 8 bases and the J gene lost 11 bases, with 9 bases spanning the gap.